This T cell receptor (beta chain) is drawn from a study of cytomegalovirus exposure and HLA in healthy donors (dated by TCRdb to about 2017). Regarding the complete study: In an earlier analysis of under 750 of the donors, 276 Gb of sequence data and approximately 120 million unique TCR beta sequences from 150 million to 200 million T cells were reported. About 300 gigabases of sequencing data and 70 million to 95 million unique TCR sequences made up an early release that covered approximately 620 HLA-typed donors. The genetic ancestry cluster associated with self-reported Caucasian donors included 80% to 90% of the 398 genotyped donors. The study aimed to test whether signatures of past pathogen exposure could be identified by cataloging public T cell receptors. Using immunosequencing, the study profiled T cell repertoires from 640 or so subjects and related those repertoires to cytomegalovirus serostatus. A separate validation cohort of about 110 different subjects was used in addition to the 666-subject first cohort. To predict cytomegalovirus infection status, the study combined high-throughput TCR immunosequencing, statistical association of individual TCRs with disease status, and machine learning. To study patterns of TCR occurrence, a later analysis re-analyzed previously published TCR beta repertoires from under 750 donors and added high-resolution HLA genotyping. In the later analysis, no new phenotypic data were used to find candidate immune exposures; instead, reliance was placed on TCR beta sequences and their occurrence across donors. In an earlier analysis of 500 to 650 of the donors, high-throughput TCR beta sequencing was used to judge whether each TCR beta V gene segment behaved as functional or pseudogenic. Alongside the repertoire data, information on donor age, sex, ethnicity and CMV serostatus was compiled. A later genetic analysis used genome-wide SNP genotypes for about 55% of the 666 donors, treating that subset as a discovery cohort. All discovery cohort repertoires had been generated using a single sequencing platform. HLA typing included class I and class II loci at four-digit resolution. Typing coverage differed by locus: A, B, C, DRB1 and DQB1 were typed in roughly 629-630 donors, DQA1 in 522, DPA1 in roughly 590, and DPB1 in around 490. Roughly 5 DR-DQ haplotypes were handled as single units for association and clustering, since linkage in the cohort was strong. Among around 400 genotyped donors of the cohort, an average of approximately 240,000 unique TCR beta nucleotide sequences was sequenced per donor, of which roughly 18% were non-productive. The research as a whole found: A later analysis associated roughly 17,000 TCR beta sequences with specific HLA alleles at a false discovery rate of 0.05. Most TCR sequences were observed very rarely across donors, whereas some public TCRs were present in many individuals. In the study, roughly 160 TCR beta chains were listed as associated with cytomegalovirus. A cluster of highly shared sequence variants was judged likely to represent a technical artifact of the sequencing pipeline. The 87-base-pair reads could not distinguish some IMGT-functional V segments, including TRBV6-2 and TRBV6-3, so those segments were excluded. A further reported finding was that TCR beta sequences accurately predicted the HLA-A and HLA-B alleles for most subjects in the first cohort. In a later genetic analysis, fewer N-insertions in productive TCRs were reported among donors in an Asian-associated ancestry cluster than the roughly 700-donor mean. Only TCR beta chains were sequenced in this cohort, and the absence of alpha or paired-chain data limited detectable features. Strong co-occurrence of HLA alleles, especially DR and DQ, made assigning TCR associations to individual alleles difficult. Correlated functional status among segregating V segments might reflect linkage disequilibrium, but an unknown experimental factor could not be ruled out. In an earlier analysis of approximately 590 of the donors, most TCR beta V segments were observed in productive rearrangements about 87% or about 30% of the time, broadly matching IMGT annotations. According to a later analysis, TCR association rates differed among HLA loci, with DRB1 alleles showing the most associated TCRs and HLA-C alleles showing the fewest. In a later genetic analysis, a missense DCLRE1C variant was associated with V-gene and J-gene trimming of TCR beta chains, and the association was replicated in an independent cohort. Three of the identified cytomegalovirus-associated TCR beta chains were confirmed in vitro to be specific for cytomegalovirus antigens. CMV serostatus was the only immune exposure information available for the cohort. The authors suggested that the approach could potentially be generalized to other disease states and immunological phenotypes. According to a later analysis, parvovirus B19, influenza, CMV and Epstein-Barr virus appeared linked to several top co-occurrence clusters. Because counts were too low, under 20 rarely observed V segments, including chromosome 9 orphons, were left out of the earlier analysis of approximately 580 of the donors. In a later analysis, HLA-associated TCR beta chains were found to be more clonally expanded and to have lower generation probabilities than equally common non-associated chains. According to a later analysis, most CMV-associated TCR beta chains appeared to be HLA-restricted, and the HLA associations seemed to be driven largely by CMV exposure. The classifier was reported to diagnose cytomegalovirus status with high specificity and sensitivity in both the original cohort and the validation cohort. Because HLA typing was missing for some donors at each locus, association tests included only the typed subset. Roughly uniform sequencing depth across donors was assumed in presence/absence analyses, although this assumption may not hold.

In total, roughly 670 healthy bone marrow donors made up the cohort. All cohort members were sampled while nominally healthy, although unrecorded immune exposures were likely present. The donor tested CMV seronegative and was one of the 352 seronegative cohort members. A peripheral blood sample was provided by each donor, and peripheral blood mononuclear cells were used for TCR beta sequencing. Genomic DNA was extracted from the blood cell samples with the Qiagen DNeasy Blood Extraction Kit. Worth noting for this clone: Its recognized antigen is unknown. Per-nucleotide qualities are absent, and no much larger clonotype sits a single base away.

Trimming removed 0 bases from V and 1 base from J, leaving 15 bases between the germline ends. CDR1 and CDR2, per the germline V gene, are KGHSH and LQKENI. The CDR3 sequence holds 17 residues, the cysteine and phenylalanine included. The entry retains the CDR3 DNA only, 51 bases that are in frame from base 1. Library preparation used the immunoSEQ multiplex PCR assay. The multiplex PCR relied on a mix of 60 forward primers for TCR Vbeta segments and 13 reverse primers for TCR Jbeta segments. The CDR3 region of rearranged TCR beta genes was amplified from genomic DNA by a multiplex PCR assay. On the Illumina HiSeq System, the amplified TCR beta libraries were sequenced as 87-base-pair reads. On the authors' methods: Across the roughly 600 repertoires, a later analysis counted some 80 million unique TCR beta chains, about 10 million of which were shared by at least two donors. Raw reads were error-corrected and collapsed into unique sequences by a nearest-neighbor algorithm in which closely related sequences were merged to remove PCR and sequencing errors. V, D and J gene segments were assigned by aligning CDR3 sequences to IMGT reference sequences. Each retained sequence needed at least a six-nucleotide match to both a V gene segment and a J gene segment. A rearrangement was called productive if the CDR3 had no stop codons and remained in frame with V and J, and every other rearrangement was called non-productive. Following IMGT convention, CDR3 was defined as the stretch from the second conserved V-encoded cysteine up to the conserved J-encoded phenylalanine. The earlier analysis of roughly 590 of the donors excluded any sequence lacking an unambiguous match to a single V gene segment. An earlier analysis of almost 600 of the donors classified V segments as functional when productive rearrangements were above 56.7% and as segregating when the standard deviation between donors was above 5%. A statistical classification framework was built for diagnosing cytomegalovirus status from the catalog of TCR beta chain sequences. V and J gene assignment, in a later analysis, came from comparing TCR nucleotide sequences with IMGT/GENE-DB human TR gene sequences. The TCRdist pipeline was used in a later analysis to assign CDR3 sequences and most-parsimonious VDJ recombination scenarios. In a later analysis, every TCR beta chain was defined by the combination of its CDR3 amino acid sequence and its V-gene family, and reads without a unique V-gene family were dropped. In a later analysis, 450 to 600 highly shared, low-generation-probability nucleotide sequences were removed to address suspected cross-contamination and a sequencing artifact. A later analysis calculated a clonal expansion index for each public chain from normalized within-repertoire ranks of inferred template counts. Generation probabilities in a later analysis came from a VDJ recombination model fitted to out-of-frame rearrangements, and those results were checked against IGoR. A later analysis scored TCR-TCR, TCR-HLA and TCR-CMV co-occurrence with hypergeometric tests, applying a repertoire-size bias correction to TCR pairs. False discovery rates were estimated in a later analysis by permuting HLA or CMV assignments 20 times. In a later analysis, co-occurring TCRs were grouped with DBSCAN, and TCRdist sequence similarity was added when clustering was performed within HLA-allele-positive subsets. Repertoires with fewer than 30,000 or more than 120,000 public chains, plus five repertoires with anomalous nucleotide sharing, were excluded from co-occurrence clustering. This is the immuneACCESS table as TCRdb keeps it, with only in-frame sequences that have V and J called. A part of the clones is gone; compared with another copy, unresolved V genes explain less than half, and the rest is unexplained. That table supplies the V and J calls and clone size; D and trimming were determined from the DNA. This sample gives about 190,000 clones in total; more than 75% of them show up just once. About 1.2% of the sample comes from the top ten.

Sequencing was carried out using PBMCs. The source is a man aged 25 to 40 in good health and CMV-seronegative. The chain uses TRBV18 and TRBJ1-1; D gene: possibly TRBD1, on 5 matching bases. The DNA sequence reads TGTGCCAGCTCACCACCGGGCTTAGGGAGGGGGAACACTGAAGCTTTCTTT. Translated, this gives CASSPPGLGRGNTEAFF.